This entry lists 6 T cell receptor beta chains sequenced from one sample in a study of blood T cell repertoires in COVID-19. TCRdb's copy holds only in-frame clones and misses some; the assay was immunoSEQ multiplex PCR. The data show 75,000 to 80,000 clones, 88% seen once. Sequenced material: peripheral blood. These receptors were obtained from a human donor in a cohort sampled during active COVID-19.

In nucleotides, the CDR3 is TGTGCCAGTAGTATTGACAGGTCTGGAAACACCATATATTTT. This encodes CASSIDRSGNTIYF. The chain recombines TRBV19 with TRBJ1-3; D is possibly TRBD1 (6 bases). CDR3 length: 14 amino acids. The ends were cut back, 3 bases at V and 1 base at J, with 7 bases in the middle. Germline V gene sequence: CDR1 LNHDA, CDR2 SQIVND (reference sequence).

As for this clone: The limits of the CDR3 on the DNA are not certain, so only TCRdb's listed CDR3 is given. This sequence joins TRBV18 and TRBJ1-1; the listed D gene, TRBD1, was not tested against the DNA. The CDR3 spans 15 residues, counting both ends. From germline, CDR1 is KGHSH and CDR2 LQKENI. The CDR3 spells CASSPTQVGQGITFF.

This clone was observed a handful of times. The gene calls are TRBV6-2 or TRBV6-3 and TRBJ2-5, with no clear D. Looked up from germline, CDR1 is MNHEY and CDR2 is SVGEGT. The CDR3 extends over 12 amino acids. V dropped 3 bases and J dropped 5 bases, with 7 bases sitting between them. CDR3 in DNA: TGTGCCAGCAGTTATCGTCCGGAGACCCAGTACTTC. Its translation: CASSYRPETQYF.

In DNA form, the CDR3 reads TGTGCCACCAGTGATGCAAGCGGGAATACCTACAATGAGCAGTTCTTC. Protein: CATSDASGNTYNEQFF. The rearrangement uses TRBV24-1 and TRBJ2-1; 7 nucleotides line up with TRBD2. Trimming took 3 bases from V and 2 from J; bases not matched to a gene: 6. CDR1 and CDR2 from the germline V gene are KGHDR and SFDVKD. CDR3 size: 16 residues.

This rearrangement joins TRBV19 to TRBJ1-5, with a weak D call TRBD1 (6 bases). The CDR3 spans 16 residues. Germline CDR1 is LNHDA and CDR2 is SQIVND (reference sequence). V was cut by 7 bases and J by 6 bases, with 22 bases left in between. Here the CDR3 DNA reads TGTGCCAGTATCGATCACCTTACCAGGGGCGGTCAGCCCCAGCATTTT. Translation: CASIDHLTRGGQPQHF.

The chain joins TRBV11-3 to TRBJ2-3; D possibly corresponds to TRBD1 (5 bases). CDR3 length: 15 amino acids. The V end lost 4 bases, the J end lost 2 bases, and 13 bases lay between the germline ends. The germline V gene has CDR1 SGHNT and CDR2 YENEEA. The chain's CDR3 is CASSSDIRDTDTQYF. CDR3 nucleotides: TGTGCCAGCAGCTCAGACATCAGGGACACAGATACGCAGTATTTT.